This TCR beta chain emerged from a study of T cell changes during pregnancy in multiple sclerosis. TCRdb keeps only in-frame clones here, not all; method: immunoSEQ multiplex PCR. This table holds 83,000 or so clones, 94% found once. The TCR sequence derives from a female donor in good health, enrolled as a control in a pregnancy study. The sample in question was peripheral blood, obtained after pregnancy.

The CDR3 coding sequence is TGTGCCAGTAGTATAGGGGGACAGGGCGGCTACGAGCAGTACTTC. Translated: CASSIGGQGGYEQYF. The chain recombines TRBV19 with TRBJ2-7; 9 nucleotides align to TRBD1. The CDR3 covers 15 residues. Germline values: CDR1 LNHDA, CDR2 SQIVND (reference sequence). V lost 1 base and J lost 3; bases outside the gene matches: 4.